The rows below give T cell receptor beta chains drawn from one sample of a study of blood T cell repertoires in COVID-19. Assay: immunoSEQ multiplex PCR; the TCRdb copy retains only in-frame clones and omits some. The table has some 210,000 clones, about 91% seen once. Sequenced input: PBMCs or T cells enriched from blood (not recorded which). The receptors were sampled from a man between 18 and 29 years old with acute COVID-19. Each CDR3 is given with its conserved first and last residue. A clone size is listed for some rows: how often the clone was seen (once, few, many), or a class if it is expanded.

TRBJ1-1 TRBV7-9 NA CASSLAGQNMNTEAFF
TRBJ2-3 TRBV23-1 NA CASSQTDGTDTQYF
TRBJ2-2 TRBV28 NA CASEAGSVGLFF
TRBJ1-1 TRBV7-2 few CASSPPGSNTEAFF
TRBJ2-3 TRBV9 NA CASSGAASTDTQYF
TRBJ1-1 TRBV7-8 NA CASSLTGANTEAFF
TRBJ2-1 TRBV24-1 NA CATSDLKASGFSYNEQFF
TRBJ2-5 TRBV5-1 NA CASSGQAEETQYF
TRBJ2-7 TRBV11-2 NA CASSSPRAVAYEQYF
TRBJ1-4 TRBV6-5 NA CASSYEQGDEKLFF
TRBJ2-1 TRBV30 few CAWSVRLAEQFF
TRBJ2-1 TRBV2 NA CASSDPAVLPGEQFF
TRBJ2-4 TRBV4-1 NA CASSQDHGGDIQYF
TRBJ2-1 TRBV18 NA CASSYPAGLPLSYNEQFF
TRBJ1-1 TRBV6-5 NA CAVSPDSGTEAFF
TRBJ2-7 TRBV20-1 NA CSASLPLRTSAYEQYF
TRBJ1-1 TRBV19 NA CASMSGPLTNTEAFF
TRBJ2-2 TRBV28 many CATRPGTGETGELFF
TRBJ1-1 TRBV2 few CASTRYMNTEAFF
TRBJ1-1 TRBV7-2 once CASSLAGDRWTEAFF
TRBJ2-7 TRBV21-1 NA CASSKETRAGGSSYEQYF
TRBJ1-1 TRBV4-1 NA CASSHRARGFPEAFF
TRBJ1-5 TRBV30 NA CAWSGSGDQPQHF
TRBJ1-1 TRBV3-1/TRBV3-2 NA CASSQSSGANTEAFF
TRBJ2-7 TRBV15 NA CATSRSGLAGSYEQYF
TRBJ1-5 TRBV11-3 NA CASSLDGWAAKRPQHF
TRBJ2-7 TRBV6-5 NA CASRNLIEQYF
TRBJ1-2 TRBV28 NA CASTTGNYGYTF
TRBJ1-5 TRBV10-3 NA CAIRDGEANQPQHF
TRBJ2-3 TRBV10-1 few CATSGQKRDTQYF
TRBJ2-7 TRBV5-6 few CASSLIVRDGRGYEQYF
TRBJ1-1 TRBV4-3 once CASSEGSELLGTDKAFF
TRBJ2-7 TRBV11-2 NA CASSQPGLAVKSYEQYF
TRBJ1-6 TRBV4-1 NA CASSQDGDRISRGSPLHF
TRBJ2-7 TRBV28 NA CASSPATSGAPPEQYF
TRBJ2-1 TRBV9 NA CASSTGIAGGPYNEQFF
TRBJ1-2 TRBV19 NA CASTSWEVRDANYGYTF
TRBJ2-4 TRBV14 few CASSQETGLRTIQYF
TRBJ2-3 TRBV4-1 NA CASSQASGSDTQYF
TRBJ2-7 TRBV11-2 NA CASSFLYEQYF
TRBJ2-3 TRBV7-6 NA CASRGGLAGSTSTDTQYF
TRBJ2-1 TRBV20-1 NA CSAITNEQFF
TRBJ2-1 TRBV14 NA CASSQWREAPIEHRFF
TRBJ2-2 TRBV7-3 NA CASSGQGGTGELFF
TRBJ2-5 TRBV6-2/TRBV6-3 NA CASSYEGTSGSLETQYF
TRBJ1-1 TRBV7-3 NA CASSLGQSTEAFF
TRBJ1-1 TRBV5-1 NA CASSLRGRAGMNTEAFF
TRBJ2-7 TRBV28 NA CASSREDFLYEQYF
TRBJ2-7 TRBV5-5 NA CASSAAAGTYEQYF
TRBJ2-1 TRBV28 NA CASSPGPSRNEQFF
TRBJ2-1 TRBV7-3 NA CASSLERGEQFF
TRBJ2-5 TRBV29-1 NA CSVSAGSETQYF
TRBJ2-7 TRBV5-1 NA CASRLAGGPGEQYF